This TCR beta chain was observed in a study of T cell clonality in common variable immunodeficiency. Whole-study results and caveats: Reportedly, TCR beta sequences from common variable immunodeficiency showed fewer deletions and N-nucleotide insertions. Links between repertoire features and CVID complications were heterogeneity-limited.

Most patients and controls had Caucasian heritage. Sequencing used immunoSEQ multiplex PCR; TCRdb keeps in-frame clones, though not all of them. The sample was found to contain 57,000 or so clones, and every one recurs. Deletions cut 6 bases from V and 1 base from J, with 19 bases between. The CDR3 is made up of 16 amino acids. Per germline, CDR1 SQVTM and CDR2 ANQGSEA. This clone was seen ten or more times. Antigen: not known. The missing CDR3 end, 3 residues past where the read stops, is filled in from the germline J gene. Sequenced sample: peripheral blood mononuclear cells. The TCR originated in a person between 18 and 70 years old in good health. This chain uses TRBV29-1 with TRBJ2-1; D may be TRBD1 (7 bases). CDR3 DNA (partial): TGCAGCGTCCCCCAGGGGGTCGCGGGGTCCTACAATGAG. Its translation: CSVPQGVAGSYNE. The CDR3 reads in full as CSVPQGVAGSYNEQFF.